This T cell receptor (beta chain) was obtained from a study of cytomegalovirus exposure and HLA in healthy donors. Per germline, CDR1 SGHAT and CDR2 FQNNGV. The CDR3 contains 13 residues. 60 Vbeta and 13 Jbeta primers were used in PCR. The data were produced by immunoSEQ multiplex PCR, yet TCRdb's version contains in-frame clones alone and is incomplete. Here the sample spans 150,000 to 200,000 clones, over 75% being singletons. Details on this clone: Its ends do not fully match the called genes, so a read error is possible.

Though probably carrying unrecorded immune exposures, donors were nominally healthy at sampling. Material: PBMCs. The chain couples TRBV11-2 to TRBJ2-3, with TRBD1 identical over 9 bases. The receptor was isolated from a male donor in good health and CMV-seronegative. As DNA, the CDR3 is TGTGCCAGCAGCCGAGAGCGGGACAGGGAGGCGGATTTT. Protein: CASSRERDREADF.